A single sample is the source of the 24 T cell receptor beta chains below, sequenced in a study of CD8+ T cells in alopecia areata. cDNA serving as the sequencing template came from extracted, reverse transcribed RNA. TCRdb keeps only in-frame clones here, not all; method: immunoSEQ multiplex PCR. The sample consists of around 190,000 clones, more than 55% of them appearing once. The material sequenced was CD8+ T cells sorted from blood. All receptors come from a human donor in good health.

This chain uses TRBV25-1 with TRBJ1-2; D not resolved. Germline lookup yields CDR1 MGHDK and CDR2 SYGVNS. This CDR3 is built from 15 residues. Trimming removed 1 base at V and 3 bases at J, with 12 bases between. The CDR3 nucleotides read TGTGCCAGCAGTGAATTGGGAGGACCGTACTATGGCTACACCTTC. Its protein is CASSELGGPYYGYTF.

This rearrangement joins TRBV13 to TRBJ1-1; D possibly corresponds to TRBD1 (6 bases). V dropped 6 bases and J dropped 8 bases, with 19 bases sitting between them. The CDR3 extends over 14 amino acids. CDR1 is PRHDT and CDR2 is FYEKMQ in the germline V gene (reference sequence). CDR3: CASSTATGQWEAFF. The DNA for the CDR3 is TGTGCCAGCAGTACAGCTACAGGACAGTGGGAAGCTTTCTTT.

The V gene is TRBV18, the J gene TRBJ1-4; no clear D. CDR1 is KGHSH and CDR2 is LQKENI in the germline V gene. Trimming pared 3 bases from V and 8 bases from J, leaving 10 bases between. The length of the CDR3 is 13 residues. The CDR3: CASSPWHREKLFF. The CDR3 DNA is TGTGCCAGCTCACCGTGGCACCGCGAAAAACTGTTTTTT.

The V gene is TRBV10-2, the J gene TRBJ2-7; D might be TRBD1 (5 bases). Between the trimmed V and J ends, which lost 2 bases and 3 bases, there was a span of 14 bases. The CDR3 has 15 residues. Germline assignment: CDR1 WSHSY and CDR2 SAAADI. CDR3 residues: CASSEGRGLFYEQYF. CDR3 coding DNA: TGCGCCAGCAGTGAGGGAAGGGGATTGTTCTACGAGCAGTACTTC.

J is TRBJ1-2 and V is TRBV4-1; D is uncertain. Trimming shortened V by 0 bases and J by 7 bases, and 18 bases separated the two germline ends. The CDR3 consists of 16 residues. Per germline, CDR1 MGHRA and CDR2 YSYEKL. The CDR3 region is CASSQDPTGPMGGYTF. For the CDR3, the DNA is TGCGCCAGCAGCCAAGACCCAACCGGGCCCATGGGTGGCTACACCTTC.

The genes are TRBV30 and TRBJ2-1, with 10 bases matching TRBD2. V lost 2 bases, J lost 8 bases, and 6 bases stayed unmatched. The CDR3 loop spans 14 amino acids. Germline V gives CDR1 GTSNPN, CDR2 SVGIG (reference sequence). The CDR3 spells CAWSIVAGGHEQFF. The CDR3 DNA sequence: TGTGCCTGGAGTATTGTAGCGGGGGGCCATGAGCAGTTCTTC.

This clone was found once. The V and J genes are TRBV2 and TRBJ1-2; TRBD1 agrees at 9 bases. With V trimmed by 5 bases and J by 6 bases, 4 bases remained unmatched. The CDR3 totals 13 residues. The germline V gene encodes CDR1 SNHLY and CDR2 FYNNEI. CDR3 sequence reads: CASSPWTGDGYTF. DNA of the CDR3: TGTGCCAGCAGTCCCTGGACAGGGGATGGCTACACCTTC. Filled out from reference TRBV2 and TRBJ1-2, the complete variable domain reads EPEVTQTPSHQVTQMGQEVILRCVPISNHLYFYWYRQILGQKVEFLVSFYNNEISEKSEIFDDQFSVERPDGSNFTLKIRSTKLEDSAMYFCASSPWTGDGYTFGSGTRLTVV.

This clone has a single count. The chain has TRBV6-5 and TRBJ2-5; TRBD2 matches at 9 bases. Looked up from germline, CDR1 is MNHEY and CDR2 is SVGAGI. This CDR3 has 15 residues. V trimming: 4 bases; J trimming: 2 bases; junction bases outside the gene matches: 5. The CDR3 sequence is CASSSGGGAQETQYF. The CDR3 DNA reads TGTGCCAGCAGTTCCGGCGGGGGGGCACAAGAGACCCAGTACTTC.

The CDR3 coding sequence is TGTGCCACCAGCAGGGACAGGGGACGGAATCAGCCCCAGCATTTT. Its protein is CATSRDRGRNQPQHF. The chain combines TRBV15 with TRBJ1-5, with 9 bases that match TRBD1. V dropped 3 bases and J dropped 4; count of bases not matched to a gene: 4. Looked up from germline, CDR1 is LNHNV and CDR2 is YYDKDF (reference sequence). The CDR3 extends over 15 amino acids.

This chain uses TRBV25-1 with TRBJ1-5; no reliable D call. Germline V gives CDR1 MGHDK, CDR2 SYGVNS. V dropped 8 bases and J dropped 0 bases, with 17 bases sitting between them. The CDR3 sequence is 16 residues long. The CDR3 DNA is TGTGCCAGCCCCCCCGGGGTGGATTATAGCAATCAGCCCCAGCATTTT. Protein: CASPPGVDYSNQPQHF.

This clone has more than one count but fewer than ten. The CDR3 coding sequence is TGCGCCAGCAGTCAATTGGTCCCCGGACTGAGAAACATTCAGTACTTC. Translation: CASSQLVPGLRNIQYF. The chain has TRBV23-1 and TRBJ2-4; TRBD2 might be the D (5 bases). TRBV23-1 is assigned to the ORF class and has an uncertain function. This CDR3 is built from 16 residues. Trimming pared 1 base from V and 6 bases from J, leaving 16 bases between.

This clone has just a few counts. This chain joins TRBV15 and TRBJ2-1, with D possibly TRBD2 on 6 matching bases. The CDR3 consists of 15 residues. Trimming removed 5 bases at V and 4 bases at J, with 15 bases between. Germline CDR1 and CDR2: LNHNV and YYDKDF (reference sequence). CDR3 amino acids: CATSSRDGPYNEQFF. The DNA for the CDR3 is TGTGCCACCAGCTCGCGGGACGGGCCGTACAATGAGCAGTTCTTC. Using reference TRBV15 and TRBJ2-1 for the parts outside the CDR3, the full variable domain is DAMVIQNPRYQVTQFGKPVTLSCSQTLNHNVMYWYQQKSSQAPKLLFHYYDKDFNNEADTPDNFQSRRPNTSFCFLDIRSPGLGDTAMYLCATSSRDGPYNEQFFGPGTRLTVL.

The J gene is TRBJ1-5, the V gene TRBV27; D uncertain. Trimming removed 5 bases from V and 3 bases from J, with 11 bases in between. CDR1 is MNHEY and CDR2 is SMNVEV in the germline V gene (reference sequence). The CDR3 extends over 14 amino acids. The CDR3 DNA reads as TGTGCCAGCAGTATTAACAGAGACAATCAGCCCCAGCATTTT. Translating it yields CASSINRDNQPQHF.

CDR3 loop: CASSETETQYF. Written as DNA, the CDR3 is TGTGCCAGCAGTGAAACGGAGACCCAGTACTTC. The J gene is TRBJ2-5, the V gene TRBV2; D is ambiguous. CDR3 size: 11 residues. Per germline, CDR1 SNHLY and CDR2 FYNNEI. Between the trimmed V and J ends, which lost 2 bases and 5 bases, there was a span of 3 bases.

CDR3: CATSREGRADGYTF. In DNA, the CDR3 is TGTGCCACCAGCAGAGAGGGGAGGGCGGATGGCTACACCTTC. This chain links TRBV15 with TRBJ1-2; no clear D. Per the germline V gene, CDR1 is LNHNV and CDR2 is YYDKDF (reference sequence). Trimming removed 0 bases from V and 6 bases from J, with 11 bases in between. CDR3 length: 14 residues.

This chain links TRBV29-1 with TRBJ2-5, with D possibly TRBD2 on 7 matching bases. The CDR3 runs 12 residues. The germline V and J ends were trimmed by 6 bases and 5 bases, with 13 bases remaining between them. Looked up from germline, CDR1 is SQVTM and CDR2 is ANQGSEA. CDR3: CSVEGGKETQYF. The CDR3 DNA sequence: TGCAGCGTCGAGGGGGGGAAGGAGACCCAGTACTTC.

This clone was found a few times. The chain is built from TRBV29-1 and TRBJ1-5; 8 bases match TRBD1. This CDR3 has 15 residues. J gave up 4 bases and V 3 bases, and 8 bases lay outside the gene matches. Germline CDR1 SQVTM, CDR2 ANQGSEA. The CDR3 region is CSVDGGTGLNQPQHF. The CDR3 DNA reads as TGCAGCGTTGACGGCGGGACAGGCCTGAATCAGCCCCAGCATTTT.

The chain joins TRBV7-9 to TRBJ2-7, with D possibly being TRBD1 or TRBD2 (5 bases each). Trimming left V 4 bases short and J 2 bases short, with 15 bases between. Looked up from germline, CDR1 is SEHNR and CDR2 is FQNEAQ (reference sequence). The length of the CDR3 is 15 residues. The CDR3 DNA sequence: TGTGCCAGCAGCTCGGGACGGTCCCTCCCCTACGAGCAGTACTTC. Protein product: CASSSGRSLPYEQYF.

CDR3 sequence: CASSYSGPAYEQYF. CDR3 sequence (DNA): TGTGCCAGCAGTTACTCAGGTCCCGCCTACGAGCAGTACTTC. V gene TRBV6-5 combines with J gene TRBJ2-7; D not certain. Germline loops: CDR1 MNHEY, CDR2 SVGAGI. The V end was cut by 0 bases, the J end by 2 bases, with 8 bases between. The CDR3 is 14 residues long.

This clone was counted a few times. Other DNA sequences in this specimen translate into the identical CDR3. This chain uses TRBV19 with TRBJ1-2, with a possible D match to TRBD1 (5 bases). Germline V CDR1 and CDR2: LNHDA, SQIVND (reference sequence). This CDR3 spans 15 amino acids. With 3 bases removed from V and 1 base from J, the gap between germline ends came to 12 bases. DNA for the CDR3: TGTGCCAGTAGTATTCGCAGGGATGGTAACTATGGCTACACCTTC. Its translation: CASSIRRDGNYGYTF.

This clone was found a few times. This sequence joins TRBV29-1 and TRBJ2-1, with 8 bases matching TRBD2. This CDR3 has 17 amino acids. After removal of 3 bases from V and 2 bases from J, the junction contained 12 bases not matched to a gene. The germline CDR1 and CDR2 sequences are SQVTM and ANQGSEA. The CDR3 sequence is CSVEGFDGGATYNEQFF. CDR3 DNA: TGCAGCGTTGAGGGTTTCGACGGGGGGGCCACCTACAATGAGCAGTTCTTC.

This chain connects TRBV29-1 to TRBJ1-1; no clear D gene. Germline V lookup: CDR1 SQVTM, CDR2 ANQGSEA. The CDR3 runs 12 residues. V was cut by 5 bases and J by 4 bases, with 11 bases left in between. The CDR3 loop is CSVQGPATEAFF. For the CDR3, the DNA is TGCAGCGTTCAAGGGCCCGCCACTGAAGCTTTCTTT.

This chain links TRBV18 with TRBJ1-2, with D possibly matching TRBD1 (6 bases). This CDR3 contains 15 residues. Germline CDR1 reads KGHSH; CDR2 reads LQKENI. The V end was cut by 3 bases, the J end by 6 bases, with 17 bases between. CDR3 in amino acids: CASSPVGTNTHGYTF. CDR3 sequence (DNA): TGTGCCAGCTCACCGGTCGGGACAAACACCCATGGCTACACCTTC.

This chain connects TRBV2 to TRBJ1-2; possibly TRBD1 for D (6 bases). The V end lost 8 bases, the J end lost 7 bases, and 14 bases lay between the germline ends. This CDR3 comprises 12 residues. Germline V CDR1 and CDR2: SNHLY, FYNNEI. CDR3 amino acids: CASYTGRSGYTF. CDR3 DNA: TGTGCCAGCTATACAGGGAGGAGTGGCTACACCTTC.